This T cell receptor (beta chain) was retrieved from a study of Tregs in tolerant kidney transplant recipients. Overall study findings and caveats: Few patients were studied, so findings need validation in larger groups.

Libraries were prepared by immunoSEQ multiplex PCR; TCRdb keeps only in-frame clonotypes and omits some of them. The repertoire holds about 11,000 clones, with around 90% as singletons. Regarding this clone: What it binds is not known.

Trimming stripped 4 bases from V and 1 base from J, with 8 bases between. This CDR3 has 14 residues. In germline, CDR1 is SGHTA, CDR2 FQGNSA. The V gene is TRBV7-2, the J gene TRBJ2-1; D tentatively reads TRBD1 or TRBD2 (5 bases each). The input for sequencing was Tregs from blood cultured with allogeneic cells, taken before the transplant. This clonotype was sampled from a human patient who received a combined kidney and bone marrow transplant. Here the CDR3 reads CASSWDPSYNEQFF. The DNA of the CDR3 is TGTGCCAGCAGCTGGGACCCTTCCTACAATGAGCAGTTCTTC.